Below, 5 T cell receptor beta chains from the same sample are listed, as sequenced in a study of cytomegalovirus exposure and HLA in healthy donors. PCR involved 60 Vbeta and 13 Jbeta primers. Sequenced by immunoSEQ multiplex PCR; TCRdb stores in-frame clones only, minus some. This table holds 150,000 to 200,000 clones. The sequencing sample was made of PBMCs. These receptors originate from a man aged 25 to 40 in good health and CMV-seronegative.

This chain uses TRBV7-6 with TRBJ2-7; 10 nucleotides align to TRBD2. Germline V gene data show CDR1 as SGHVS and CDR2 as FNYEAQ. The trim removed 5 bases at V and 0 bases at J, leaving 7 bases unmatched. The CDR3 extends over 16 amino acids. The CDR3 bases are TGTGCCAGCAGCCCAAGTGTAGCGGGAGGCTCCTACGAGCAGTACTTC. Translating it yields CASSPSVAGGSYEQYF.

The chain uses TRBV2 and TRBJ1-2; D remains ambiguous. This CDR3 has 11 residues. Germline V CDR1 and CDR2: SNHLY, FYNNEI. V was pared by 7 bases and J by 3 bases, with 6 bases between. As DNA, the CDR3 is TGTGCCAGCACGGGTCACTATGGCTACACCTTC. Its protein is CASTGHYGYTF.

The chain has TRBV6-5 and TRBJ2-7; no firm D call. V was shortened by 4 bases and J by 6 bases, with 10 bases between the two germline ends. The CDR3 loop spans 12 amino acids. Per the germline V gene, CDR1 is MNHEY and CDR2 is SVGAGI. CDR3 protein: CASSLISGEQYF. The CDR3 bases are TGTGCCAGCAGTTTGATCTCCGGCGAGCAGTACTTC.

The CDR3 loop is CASSLGVFGREYEQYF. CDR3 coding DNA: TGTGCCAGCAGCTTGGGCGTCTTTGGCAGGGAATACGAGCAGTACTTC. V gene TRBV5-6 combines with J gene TRBJ2-7; TRBD1 might be the D (5 bases). The CDR3 runs 16 residues. Germline CDR1 reads SGHDT; CDR2 reads YYEEEE. Trimming shortened V by 0 bases and J by 4 bases, and 17 bases separated the two germline ends.

This chain connects TRBV19 to TRBJ1-1, with D tentatively TRBD1 (5 bases). Trimming took off 5 bases at V and 2 bases at J, with 15 bases between the two ends. CDR3 length equals 15 residues. Germline V gene data show CDR1 as LNHDA and CDR2 as SQIVND (reference sequence). The CDR3 spells CASSDPRGVNTEAFF. CDR3 in DNA: TGTGCCAGTAGTGATCCCCGGGGGGTCAACACTGAAGCTTTCTTT. The whole variable domain, filled in from reference TRBV19 and TRBJ1-1, reads DGGITQSPKYLFRKEGQNVTLSCEQNLNHDAMYWYRQDPGQGLRLIYYSQIVNDFQKGDIAEGYSVSREKKESFPLTVTSAQKNPTAFYLCASSDPRGVNTEAFFGQGTRLTVV.